Listed below are T cell receptor beta chains from one sample, sequenced in a study of beta chain features in type 1 diabetes. Sequencing was performed with immunoSEQ multiplex PCR; in TCRdb, only in-frame clones are kept and a portion is missing. The sample lists fewer than 25,000 clones; roughly two thirds were seen once. Specimen: Tregs from blood. The receptors stem from a woman between 35 and 50 years old in good health. Both conserved end residues are part of each CDR3. The D gene is left open where the match is weak. Size is stated for part of the rows, as once, few or many counts, or as a class when the clone is expanded.

TRBD1 TRBJ2-7 - TRBV29-1 CSVVAGTGAEQYF TGCAGCGTTGTCGCTGGGACAGGGGCCGAGCAGTACTTC
- TRBJ2-7 once TRBV6-1 CASSDRGYGPYEQYF TGTGCCAGCAGTGATCGAGGGTATGGACCCTACGAGCAGTACTTC
- TRBJ1-2 - TRBV5-1 CASSLTPNYGYTF TGCGCCAGCAGCCTTACACCTAACTATGGCTACACCTTC
TRBD1 TRBJ2-3 - TRBV18 CASSRQGASADTQYF TGTGCCAGCTCACGGCAGGGGGCAAGCGCAGATACGCAGTATTTT
TRBD2 TRBJ2-3 - TRBV7-6 CASSPLAGVTDTQYF TGTGCCAGCAGCCCCTTAGCGGGAGTCACAGATACGCAGTATTTT
- TRBJ2-5 - TRBV6-6 CASSKTGVQETQYF TGTGCCAGCTCCAAGACGGGGGTCCAAGAGACCCAGTACTTC
TRBD2 TRBJ2-2 once TRBV27 CASSPRLAGGTGELFF TGTGCCAGCAGTCCCCGACTAGCGGGGGGTACCGGGGAGCTGTTTTTT
- TRBJ1-1 - TRBV2 CASSPRSADTEAFF TGTGCCAGCAGTCCTAGGTCTGCGGACACTGAAGCTTTCTTT
TRBD1 TRBJ2-7 - TRBV6-6 CASTRTGARNEQYF TGTGCCAGCACCCGGACAGGGGCGAGAAACGAGCAGTACTTC
- TRBJ2-3 - TRBV7-9 CASSSPLSGRADTQYF TGTGCCAGCAGCTCCCCCCTGAGCGGTCGCGCAGATACGCAGTATTTT
- TRBJ2-2 - TRBV5-1 CASSLAGGGQAGELFF TGCGCCAGCAGCTTGGCCGGCGGGGGCCAGGCCGGGGAGCTGTTTTTT
- TRBJ2-7 medium-sized TRBV16 CASSQLGRAHYEQYF TGTGCCAGCAGCCAATTGGGCAGGGCGCACTACGAGCAGTACTTC
- TRBJ1-2 - TRBV6-5 CASSEGGYGYTF TGTGCCAGCAGCGAAGGGGGATATGGCTACACCTTC
- TRBJ1-1 - TRBV7-9 CASSLDLQGRPEAFF TGTGCCAGCAGCTTAGATCTACAGGGCAGACCTGAAGCTTTCTTT
- TRBJ2-3 - TRBV2 CASSETTGLGDTQYF TGTGCCAGCAGTGAAACTACAGGTCTCGGAGATACGCAGTATTTT
- TRBJ2-5 few TRBV5-1 CASSLVGSGVQETQYF TGCGCCAGCAGCTTGGTGGGTAGCGGCGTACAAGAGACCCAGTACTTC
- TRBJ2-4 once TRBV7-2 CASSLRGAKNIQYF TGTGCCAGCAGCCTAAGGGGGGCCAAAAACATTCAGTACTTC
TRBD1 TRBJ2-7 - TRBV25-1 CASVHRGGEQYF TGTGCCAGCGTGCACAGGGGCGGAGAGCAGTACTTC
- TRBJ2-2 - TRBV7-8 CASSLGAGMNTGELFF TGTGCCAGCAGCTTAGGGGCAGGGATGAACACCGGGGAGCTGTTTTTT
- TRBJ2-7 - TRBV25-1 CASSDTGGGSYEQYF TGTGCCAGCAGTGATACGGGAGGGGGCAGCTACGAGCAGTACTTC
- TRBJ2-7 - TRBV29-1 CSVARDYEQYF TGCAGCGTTGCCCGAGATTACGAGCAGTACTTC
- TRBJ1-1 - TRBV5-1 CASSLALRGSRGFSRTFF TGCGCCAGCAGCTTGGCCCTAAGAGGGTCCCGGGGATTTAGTAGAACTTTCTTT
- TRBJ2-6 - TRBV5-4 CASSRGGDPTRPLTF TGTGCCAGCAGCCGCGGAGGGGACCCCACCCGGCCCCTGACTTTC
- TRBJ1-5 - TRBV9 CASSAGGSNQPQHF TGTGCCAGCAGCGCTGGAGGGAGCAATCAGCCCCAGCATTTT
- TRBJ2-1 - TRBV2 CASSAGTRADEQFF TGTGCCAGCAGTGCGGGGACACGGGCGGATGAGCAGTTCTTC
TRBD2 TRBJ2-5 - TRBV11-2 CASSHLAGALQETQYF TGTGCCAGCAGTCACCTAGCGGGGGCACTTCAAGAGACCCAGTACTTC
TRBD2 TRBJ2-3 once TRBV29-1 CSVGLRLAGGGDTQYF TGCAGCGTGGGACTTCGCCTAGCGGGGGGAGGGGATACGCAGTATTTT
- TRBJ2-3 few TRBV9 CASSVGGDTQYF TGTGCCAGCAGCGTGGGGGGAGATACGCAGTATTTT
- TRBJ2-7 - TRBV7-9 CASRAQGREQYF TGTGCCAGCCGCGCCCAGGGGCGCGAGCAGTACTTC
- TRBJ1-3 - TRBV7-9 CASPRDSGNTIYF TGTGCCAGCCCTCGGGACTCTGGAAACACCATATATTTT
TRBD2 TRBJ2-2 - TRBV4-1 CASSQARPGGANTGELFF TGCGCCAGCAGCCAAGCGCGACCGGGGGGTGCGAACACCGGGGAGCTGTTTTTT
- TRBJ1-5 - TRBV5-1 CASSIDRGGNQPQHF TGCGCCAGCAGCATAGACCGGGGAGGCAATCAGCCCCAGCATTTT
- TRBJ2-7 - TRBV2 CASSFTTSYEQYF TGTGCCAGCAGCTTCACAACCTCCTACGAGCAGTACTTC
- TRBJ1-5 - TRBV19 CANSQGSGQPQHF TGTGCCAATTCACAGGGATCGGGTCAGCCCCAGCATTTT
TRBD2 TRBJ2-1 - TRBV7-2 CASSLGGGAADEQFF TGTGCCAGCAGCTTAGGCGGGGGGGCTGCCGATGAGCAGTTCTTC